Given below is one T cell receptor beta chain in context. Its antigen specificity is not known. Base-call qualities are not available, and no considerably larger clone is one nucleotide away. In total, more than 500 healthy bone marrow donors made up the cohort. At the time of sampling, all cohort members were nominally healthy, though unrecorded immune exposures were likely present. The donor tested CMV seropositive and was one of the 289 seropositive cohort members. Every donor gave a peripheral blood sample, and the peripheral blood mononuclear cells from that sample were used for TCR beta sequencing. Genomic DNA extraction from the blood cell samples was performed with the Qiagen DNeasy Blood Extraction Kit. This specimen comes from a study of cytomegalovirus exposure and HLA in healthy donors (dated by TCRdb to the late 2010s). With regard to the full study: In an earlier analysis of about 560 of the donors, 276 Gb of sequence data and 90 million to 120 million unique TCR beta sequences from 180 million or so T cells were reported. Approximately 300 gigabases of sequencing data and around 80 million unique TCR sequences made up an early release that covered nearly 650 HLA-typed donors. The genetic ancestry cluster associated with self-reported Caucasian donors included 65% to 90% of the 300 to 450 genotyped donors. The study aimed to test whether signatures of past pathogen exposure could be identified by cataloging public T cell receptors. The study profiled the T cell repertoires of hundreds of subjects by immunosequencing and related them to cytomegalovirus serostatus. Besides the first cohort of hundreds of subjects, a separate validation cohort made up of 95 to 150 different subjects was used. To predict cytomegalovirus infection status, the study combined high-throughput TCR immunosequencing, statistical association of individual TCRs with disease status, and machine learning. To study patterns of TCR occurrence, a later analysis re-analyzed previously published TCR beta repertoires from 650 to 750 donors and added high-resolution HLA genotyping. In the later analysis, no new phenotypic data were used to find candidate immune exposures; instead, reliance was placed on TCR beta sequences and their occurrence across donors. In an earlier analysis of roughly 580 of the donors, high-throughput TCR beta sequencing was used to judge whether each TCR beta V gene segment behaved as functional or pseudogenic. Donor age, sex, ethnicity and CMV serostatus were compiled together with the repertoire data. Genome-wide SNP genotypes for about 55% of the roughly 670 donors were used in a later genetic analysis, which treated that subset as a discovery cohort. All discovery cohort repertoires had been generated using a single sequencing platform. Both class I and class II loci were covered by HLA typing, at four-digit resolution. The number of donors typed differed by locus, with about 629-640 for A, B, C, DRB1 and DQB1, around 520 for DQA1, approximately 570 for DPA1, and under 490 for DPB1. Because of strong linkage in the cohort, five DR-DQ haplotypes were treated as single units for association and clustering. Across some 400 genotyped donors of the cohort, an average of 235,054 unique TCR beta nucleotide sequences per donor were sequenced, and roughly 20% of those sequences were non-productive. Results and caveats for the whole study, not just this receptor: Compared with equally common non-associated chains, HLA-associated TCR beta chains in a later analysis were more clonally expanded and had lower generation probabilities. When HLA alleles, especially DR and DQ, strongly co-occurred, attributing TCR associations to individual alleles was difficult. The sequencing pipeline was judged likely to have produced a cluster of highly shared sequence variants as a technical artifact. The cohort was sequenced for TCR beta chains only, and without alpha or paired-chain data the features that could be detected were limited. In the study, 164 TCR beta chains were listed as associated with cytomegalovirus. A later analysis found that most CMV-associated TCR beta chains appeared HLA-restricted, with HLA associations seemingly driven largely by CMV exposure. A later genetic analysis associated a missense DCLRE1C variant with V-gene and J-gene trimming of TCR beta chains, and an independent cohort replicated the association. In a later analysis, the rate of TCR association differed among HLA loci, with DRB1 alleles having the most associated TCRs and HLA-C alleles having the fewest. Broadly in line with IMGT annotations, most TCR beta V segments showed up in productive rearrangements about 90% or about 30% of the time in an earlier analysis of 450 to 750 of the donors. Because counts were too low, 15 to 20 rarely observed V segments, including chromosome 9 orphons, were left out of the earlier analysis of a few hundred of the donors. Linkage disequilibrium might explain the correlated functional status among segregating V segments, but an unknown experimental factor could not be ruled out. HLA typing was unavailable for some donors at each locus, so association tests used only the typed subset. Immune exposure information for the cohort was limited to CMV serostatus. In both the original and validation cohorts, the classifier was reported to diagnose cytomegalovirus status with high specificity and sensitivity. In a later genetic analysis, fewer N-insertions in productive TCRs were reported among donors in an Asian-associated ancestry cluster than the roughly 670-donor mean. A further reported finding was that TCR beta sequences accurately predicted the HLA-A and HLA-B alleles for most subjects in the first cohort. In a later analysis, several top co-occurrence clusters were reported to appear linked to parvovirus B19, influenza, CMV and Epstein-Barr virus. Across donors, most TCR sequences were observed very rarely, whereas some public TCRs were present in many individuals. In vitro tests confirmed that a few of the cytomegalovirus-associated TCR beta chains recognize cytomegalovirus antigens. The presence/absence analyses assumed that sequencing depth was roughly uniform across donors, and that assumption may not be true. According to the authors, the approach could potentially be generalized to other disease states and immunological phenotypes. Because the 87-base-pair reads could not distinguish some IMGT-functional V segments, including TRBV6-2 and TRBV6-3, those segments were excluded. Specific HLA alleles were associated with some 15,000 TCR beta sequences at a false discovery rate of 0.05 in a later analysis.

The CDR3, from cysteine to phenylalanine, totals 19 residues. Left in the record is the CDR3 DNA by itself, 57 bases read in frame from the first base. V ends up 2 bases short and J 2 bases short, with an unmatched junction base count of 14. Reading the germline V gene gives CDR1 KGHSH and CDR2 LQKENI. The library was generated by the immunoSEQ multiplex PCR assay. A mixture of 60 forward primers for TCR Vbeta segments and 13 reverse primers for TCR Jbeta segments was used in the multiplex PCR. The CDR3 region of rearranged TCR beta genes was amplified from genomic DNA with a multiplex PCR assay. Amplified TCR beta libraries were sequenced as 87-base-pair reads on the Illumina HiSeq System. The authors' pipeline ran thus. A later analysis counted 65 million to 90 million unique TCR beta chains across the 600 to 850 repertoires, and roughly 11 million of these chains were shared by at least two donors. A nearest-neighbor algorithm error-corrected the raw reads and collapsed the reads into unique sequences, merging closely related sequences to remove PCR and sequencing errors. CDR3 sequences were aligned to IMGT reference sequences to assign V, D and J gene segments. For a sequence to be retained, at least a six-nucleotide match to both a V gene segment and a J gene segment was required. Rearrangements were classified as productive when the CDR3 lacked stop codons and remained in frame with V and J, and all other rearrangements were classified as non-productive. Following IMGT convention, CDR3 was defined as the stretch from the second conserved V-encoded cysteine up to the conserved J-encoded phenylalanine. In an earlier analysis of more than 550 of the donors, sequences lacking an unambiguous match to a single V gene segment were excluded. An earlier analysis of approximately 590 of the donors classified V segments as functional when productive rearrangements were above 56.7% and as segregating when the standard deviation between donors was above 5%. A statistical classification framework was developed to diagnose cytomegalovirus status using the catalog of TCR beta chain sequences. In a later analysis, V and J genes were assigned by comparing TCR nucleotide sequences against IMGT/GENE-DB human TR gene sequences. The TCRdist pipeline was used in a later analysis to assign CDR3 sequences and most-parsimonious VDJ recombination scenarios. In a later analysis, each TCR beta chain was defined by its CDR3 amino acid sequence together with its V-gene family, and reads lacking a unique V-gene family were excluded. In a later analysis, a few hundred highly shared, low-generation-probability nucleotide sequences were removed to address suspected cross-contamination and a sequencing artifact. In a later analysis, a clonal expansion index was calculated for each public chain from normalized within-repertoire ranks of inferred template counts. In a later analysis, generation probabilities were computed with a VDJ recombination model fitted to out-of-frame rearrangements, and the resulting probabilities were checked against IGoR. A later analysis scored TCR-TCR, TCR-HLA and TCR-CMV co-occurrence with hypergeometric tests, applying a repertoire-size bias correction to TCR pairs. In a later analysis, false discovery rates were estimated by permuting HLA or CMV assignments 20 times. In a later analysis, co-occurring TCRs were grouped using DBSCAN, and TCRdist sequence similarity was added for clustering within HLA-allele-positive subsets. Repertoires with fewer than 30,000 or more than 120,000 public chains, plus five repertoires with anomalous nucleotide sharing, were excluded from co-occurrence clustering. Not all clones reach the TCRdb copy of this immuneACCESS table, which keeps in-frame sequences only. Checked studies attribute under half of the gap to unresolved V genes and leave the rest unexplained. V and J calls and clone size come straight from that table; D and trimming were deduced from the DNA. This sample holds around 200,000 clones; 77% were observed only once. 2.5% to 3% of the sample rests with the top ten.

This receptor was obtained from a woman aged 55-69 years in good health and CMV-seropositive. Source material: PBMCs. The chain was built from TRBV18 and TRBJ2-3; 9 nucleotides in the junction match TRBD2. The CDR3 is CASSPVAASGATSTDTQYF. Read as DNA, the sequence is TGTGCCAGCTCACCAGTAGCGGCTAGCGGGGCAACATCCACAGATACGCAGTATTTT.